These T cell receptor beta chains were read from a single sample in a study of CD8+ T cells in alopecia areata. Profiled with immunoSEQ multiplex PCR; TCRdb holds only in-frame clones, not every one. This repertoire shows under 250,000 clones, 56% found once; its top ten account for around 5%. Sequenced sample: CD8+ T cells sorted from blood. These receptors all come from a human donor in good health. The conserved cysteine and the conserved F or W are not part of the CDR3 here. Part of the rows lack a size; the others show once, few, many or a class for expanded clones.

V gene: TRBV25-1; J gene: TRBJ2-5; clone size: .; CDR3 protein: ASSEGSGPGETQY
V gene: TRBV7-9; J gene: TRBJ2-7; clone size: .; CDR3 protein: ASSSGLAGEGYEQY
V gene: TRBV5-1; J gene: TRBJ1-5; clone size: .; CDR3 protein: ASRLDASNQPQH
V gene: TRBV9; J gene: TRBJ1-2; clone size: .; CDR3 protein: ASSQKAVDGYGYT
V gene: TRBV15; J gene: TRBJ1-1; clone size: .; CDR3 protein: ATTERLNTEAF
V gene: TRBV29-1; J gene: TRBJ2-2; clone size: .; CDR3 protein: SVPLGTGELF
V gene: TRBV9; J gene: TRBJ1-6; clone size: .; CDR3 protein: ASSPRDGYNSPLH
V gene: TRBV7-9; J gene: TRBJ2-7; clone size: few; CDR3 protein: ASANTVHEQY
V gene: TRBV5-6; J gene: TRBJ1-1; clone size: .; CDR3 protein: ASSPDMNTEAF
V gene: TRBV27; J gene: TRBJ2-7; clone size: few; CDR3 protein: ASSLSQQTIYEQY
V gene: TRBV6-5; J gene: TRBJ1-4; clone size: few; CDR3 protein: ASSYSVGTNEKLF
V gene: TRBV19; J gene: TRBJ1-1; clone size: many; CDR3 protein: ASSIGWQGNTEAF
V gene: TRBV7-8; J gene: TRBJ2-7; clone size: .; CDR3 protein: ASSHTLPGEQY